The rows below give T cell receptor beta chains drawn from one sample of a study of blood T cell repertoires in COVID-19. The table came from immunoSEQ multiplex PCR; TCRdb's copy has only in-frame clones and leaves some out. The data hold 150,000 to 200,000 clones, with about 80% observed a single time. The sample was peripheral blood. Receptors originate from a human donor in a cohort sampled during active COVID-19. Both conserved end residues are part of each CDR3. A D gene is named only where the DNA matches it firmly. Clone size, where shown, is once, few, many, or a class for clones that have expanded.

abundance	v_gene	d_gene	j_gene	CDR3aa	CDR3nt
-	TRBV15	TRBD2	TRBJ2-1	CATSRGTSGPYEQFF	TGTGCCACCAGCAGAGGGACTAGCGGGCCTTATGAGCAGTTCTTC
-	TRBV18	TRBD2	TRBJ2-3	CASSRLAGSQDTQYF	TGTGCCAGCTCGCGACTAGCGGGGTCCCAAGATACGCAGTATTTT
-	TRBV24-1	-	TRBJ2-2	CATSDPETDQNTGELFF	TGTGCCACCAGTGATCCCGAGACAGACCAGAACACCGGGGAGCTGTTTTTT
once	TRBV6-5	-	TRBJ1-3	CASSYSDAGPGNTIYF	TGTGCCAGCAGTTACTCGGACGCGGGGCCGGGAAACACCATATATTTT
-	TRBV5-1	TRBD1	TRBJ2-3	CASSLEGQGTDTQYF	TGCGCCAGCAGCTTGGAGGGACAGGGAACAGATACGCAGTATTTT
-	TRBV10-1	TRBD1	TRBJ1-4	CASRAWDRGIVTNEKLFF	TGCGCCAGCAGAGCCTGGGACAGGGGAATTGTAACTAATGAAAAACTGTTTTTT
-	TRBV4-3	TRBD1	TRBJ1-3	CASSHAGTGTGNTIYF	TGCGCCAGCAGCCATGCCGGGACAGGAACTGGAAACACCATATATTTT
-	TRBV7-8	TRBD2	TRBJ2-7	CASSSREGLEQYF	TGTGCCAGCAGCTCCCGGGAGGGGTTGGAGCAGTACTTC
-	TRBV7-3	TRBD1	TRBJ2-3	CASSLDRGGDTQYF	TGTGCCAGCAGCCTCGACAGGGGGGGAGATACGCAGTATTTT
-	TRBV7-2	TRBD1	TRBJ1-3	CASRPRQGASGNTIYF	TGTGCCAGCAGGCCACGACAGGGGGCGTCGGGAAACACCATATATTTT
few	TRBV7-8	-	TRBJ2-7	CASSLARPPRDYEQYF	TGTGCCAGCAGCTTAGCGAGACCACCGAGGGACTACGAGCAGTACTTC
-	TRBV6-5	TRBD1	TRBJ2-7	CASSRDRGYEQYF	TGTGCCAGCAGTAGGGACAGGGGCTACGAGCAGTACTTC
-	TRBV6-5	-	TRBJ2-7	CASEGSSSYEQYF	TGTGCCAGCGAAGGGAGCAGCTCCTACGAGCAGTACTTC
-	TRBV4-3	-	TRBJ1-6	CASSQDWRGAYSPLHF	TGCGCCAGCAGCCAAGATTGGCGGGGGGCATATTCACCCCTCCACTTT
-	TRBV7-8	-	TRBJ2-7	CASSPNRAEQYF	TGTGCCAGCAGCCCTAACAGGGCCGAGCAGTACTTC
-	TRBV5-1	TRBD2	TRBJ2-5	CASSLRTSGGQETQYF	TGCGCCAGCAGCCTGCGGACTAGCGGGGGGCAAGAGACCCAGTACTTC
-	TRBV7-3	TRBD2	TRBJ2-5	CASSLTPSGSVQETQYF	TGTGCCAGCAGCTTAACTCCTAGCGGGAGTGTCCAAGAGACCCAGTACTTC
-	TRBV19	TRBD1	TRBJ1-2	CASSIVVWRQGSLKGYTF	TGTGCCAGTAGTATTGTGGTGTGGAGACAGGGATCCCTGAAGGGCTACACCTTC
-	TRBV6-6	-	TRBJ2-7	CASSYFPSGEQYF	TGTGCCAGCAGTTACTTTCCGAGTGGCGAGCAGTACTTC
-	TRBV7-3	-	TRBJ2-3	CASSSSAGTDTQYF	TGTGCCAGCAGCTCGAGCGCCGGCACAGATACGCAGTATTTT
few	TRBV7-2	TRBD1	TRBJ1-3	CASSLVSGGTGNTIYF	TGTGCCAGCAGCTTGGTATCAGGGGGTACGGGAAACACCATATATTTT
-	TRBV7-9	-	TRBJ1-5	CASRTDNQPQHF	TGTGCCAGCAGGACAGATAATCAGCCCCAGCATTTT
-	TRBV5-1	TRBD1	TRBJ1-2	CASSYRGQGDPYGYTF	TGCGCCAGCAGCTACCGGGGACAGGGGGACCCCTATGGCTACACCTTC
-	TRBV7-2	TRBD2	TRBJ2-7	CASSLAGLASREQYF	TGTGCCAGCAGCTTAGCGGGACTAGCCTCCCGCGAGCAGTACTTC
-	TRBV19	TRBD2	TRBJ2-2	CASNGLAGGINTGELFF	TGTGCCAGTAATGGGCTAGCGGGAGGGATAAACACCGGGGAGCTGTTTTTT
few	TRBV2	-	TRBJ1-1	CASSALLENTEAFF	TGTGCCAGCAGTGCCTTACTCGAGAACACTGAAGCTTTCTTT
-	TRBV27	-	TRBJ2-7	CASTFPGFSYEQYF	TGTGCCAGCACCTTCCCGGGTTTCTCCTACGAGCAGTACTTC
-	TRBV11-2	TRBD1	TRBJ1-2	CASSSDRGLYGYTF	TGTGCCAGCAGCTCGGACAGGGGTTTATATGGCTACACCTTC
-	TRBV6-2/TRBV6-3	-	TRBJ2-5	CASSYSSGGGETQYF	TGTGCCAGCAGTTACTCCTCCGGGGGTGGGGAGACCCAGTACTTC
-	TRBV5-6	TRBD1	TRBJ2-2	CASSPRTGGNTGELFF	TGTGCCAGCAGCCCCCGGACAGGGGGTAACACCGGGGAGCTGTTTTTT
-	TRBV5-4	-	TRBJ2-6	CASSANTGANVLTF	TGTGCCAGCAGCGCTAATACTGGGGCCAACGTCCTGACTTTC
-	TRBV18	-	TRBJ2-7	CASSPGYEQYF	TGTGCCAGCTCCCCCGGCTACGAGCAGTACTTC
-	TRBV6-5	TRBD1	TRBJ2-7	CASSYRDRFAEQYF	TGTGCCAGCAGTTACCGGGACAGGTTCGCCGAGCAGTACTTC
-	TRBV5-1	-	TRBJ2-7	CASSLMRYEQYF	TGCGCCAGCAGCTTGATGAGGTACGAGCAGTACTTC
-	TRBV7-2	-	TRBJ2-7	CASSLRRAPYEQYF	TGTGCCAGCAGCTTGAGGAGGGCCCCCTACGAGCAGTACTTC
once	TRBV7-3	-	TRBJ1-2	CASSLTHGGTAYGYTF	TGTGCCAGCAGCTTAACTCATGGAGGTACGGCCTATGGCTACACCTTC
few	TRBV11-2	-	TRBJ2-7	CASSRTETYEQYF	TGTGCCAGCAGCCGGACAGAGACCTACGAGCAGTACTTC
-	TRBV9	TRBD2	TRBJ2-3	CASSVGVGEGDTQYF	TGTGCCAGCAGCGTAGGGGTTGGGGAGGGAGATACGCAGTATTTT
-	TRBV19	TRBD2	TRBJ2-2	CASSIVGSGATGELFF	TGTGCCAGTAGTATAGTTGGTAGCGGGGCCACCGGGGAGCTGTTTTTT
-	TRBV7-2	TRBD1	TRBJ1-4	CASTRQGVGEKLFF	TGTGCCAGCACCAGACAGGGGGTAGGGGAAAAACTGTTTTTT
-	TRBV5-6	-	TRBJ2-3	CASSATSLSTDTQYF	TGTGCCAGCAGCGCGACTAGTCTTAGCACAGATACGCAGTATTTT
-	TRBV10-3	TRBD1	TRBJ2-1	CAISGQGLGYNEQFF	TGTGCCATCAGTGGACAGGGGCTAGGCTACAATGAGCAGTTCTTC
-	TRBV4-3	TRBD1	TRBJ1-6	CASSMDRVTYSPLHF	TGCGCCAGCAGCATGGACAGGGTAACATATTCACCCCTCCACTTT
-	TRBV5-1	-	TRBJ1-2	CASSLGTDGYGYTF	TGCGCCAGCAGCTTGGGGACAGATGGCTATGGCTACACCTTC
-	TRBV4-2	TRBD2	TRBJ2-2	CASSDPTSVNTGELFF	TGTGCCAGCAGCGACCCGACTAGCGTGAACACCGGGGAGCTGTTTTTT
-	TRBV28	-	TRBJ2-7	CASSFSTPRRGEQYF	TGTGCCAGCAGTTTTTCCACGCCCCGGAGAGGCGAGCAGTACTTC
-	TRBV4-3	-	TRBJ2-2	CASSQEDSTGELFF	TGCGCCAGCAGCCAAGAGGACAGCACCGGGGAGCTGTTTTTT
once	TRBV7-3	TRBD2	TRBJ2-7	CASSFGGGGTYEQYF	TGTGCCAGCAGCTTCGGCGGCGGGGGGACGTACGAGCAGTACTTC
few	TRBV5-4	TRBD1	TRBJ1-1	CASSAGTGGYAEAFF	TGTGCCAGCAGCGCTGGGACAGGGGGATATGCTGAAGCTTTCTTT
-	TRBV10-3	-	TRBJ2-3	CAISETTRADTQYF	TGTGCCATCAGTGAGACTACTAGGGCAGATACGCAGTATTTT
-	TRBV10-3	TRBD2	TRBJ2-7	CAISEGLAGVWEQYF	TGTGCCATCAGTGAGGGACTAGCGGGGGTCTGGGAGCAGTACTTC
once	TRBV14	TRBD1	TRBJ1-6	CASSPDRGYSPLHF	TGTGCCAGCAGCCCGGACAGGGGCTATTCACCCCTCCACTTT